This TCR beta chain was observed in a study of long-term antiretroviral therapy in people with HIV. The immunoSEQ assay was v3.0, run at survey level. Some clones are missing from TCRdb's copy, which holds only in-frame ones; the method was immunoSEQ multiplex PCR. The data hold about 33,000 clones, with around three quarters observed a single time. The CDR3 totals 15 residues. CDR1 and CDR2 from the germline V gene are MNHEY and SVGAGI. Trimming pared 4 bases from V and 5 bases from J, leaving 15 bases between. The sequenced sample was unsorted PBMCs, obtained 2 years after starting antiretroviral therapy. The gene calls are TRBV6-5 and TRBJ2-1; tentative D call: TRBD2 (6 bases). This TCR was sampled from a woman aged 45-59 years with HIV. In nucleotides, the CDR3 is TGTGCCAGCAGTTCAGGCCGACTAGGACACAATGAGCAGTTCTTC. It encodes CASSSGRLGHNEQFF.